This T cell receptor beta chain was documented in a study of T-cell reconstitution after alpha-beta-depleted transplantation in children. This CDR3 region has 13 residues. Between the trimmed V and J ends, which lost 1 base and 6 bases, there was a span of 8 bases. The V gene's germline CDR1 is SGHRS and CDR2 YFSETQ. This clonotype was recorded a few times. Preparing the TCRbeta library involved the use of unique molecular identifiers. TCRdb independently ran MiXCR on the PCR reads; one entry per CDR3 protein. The data contain 150,000 to 200,000 distinct CDR3 sequences, about 6.8% of them singletons. The sequence was obtained from a human donor who donated a stem cell graft to a child with Wiskott-Aldrich syndrome. The source material was PBMCs from the stem cell graft donor, sampled from the stem cell graft. This chain joins TRBV5-1 and TRBJ2-1; unclear D gene. The DNA for the CDR3 is TGCGCCAGCAGCTTGACCCCTACCAATGAGCAGTTCTTC. Translated, it gives CASSLTPTNEQFF.